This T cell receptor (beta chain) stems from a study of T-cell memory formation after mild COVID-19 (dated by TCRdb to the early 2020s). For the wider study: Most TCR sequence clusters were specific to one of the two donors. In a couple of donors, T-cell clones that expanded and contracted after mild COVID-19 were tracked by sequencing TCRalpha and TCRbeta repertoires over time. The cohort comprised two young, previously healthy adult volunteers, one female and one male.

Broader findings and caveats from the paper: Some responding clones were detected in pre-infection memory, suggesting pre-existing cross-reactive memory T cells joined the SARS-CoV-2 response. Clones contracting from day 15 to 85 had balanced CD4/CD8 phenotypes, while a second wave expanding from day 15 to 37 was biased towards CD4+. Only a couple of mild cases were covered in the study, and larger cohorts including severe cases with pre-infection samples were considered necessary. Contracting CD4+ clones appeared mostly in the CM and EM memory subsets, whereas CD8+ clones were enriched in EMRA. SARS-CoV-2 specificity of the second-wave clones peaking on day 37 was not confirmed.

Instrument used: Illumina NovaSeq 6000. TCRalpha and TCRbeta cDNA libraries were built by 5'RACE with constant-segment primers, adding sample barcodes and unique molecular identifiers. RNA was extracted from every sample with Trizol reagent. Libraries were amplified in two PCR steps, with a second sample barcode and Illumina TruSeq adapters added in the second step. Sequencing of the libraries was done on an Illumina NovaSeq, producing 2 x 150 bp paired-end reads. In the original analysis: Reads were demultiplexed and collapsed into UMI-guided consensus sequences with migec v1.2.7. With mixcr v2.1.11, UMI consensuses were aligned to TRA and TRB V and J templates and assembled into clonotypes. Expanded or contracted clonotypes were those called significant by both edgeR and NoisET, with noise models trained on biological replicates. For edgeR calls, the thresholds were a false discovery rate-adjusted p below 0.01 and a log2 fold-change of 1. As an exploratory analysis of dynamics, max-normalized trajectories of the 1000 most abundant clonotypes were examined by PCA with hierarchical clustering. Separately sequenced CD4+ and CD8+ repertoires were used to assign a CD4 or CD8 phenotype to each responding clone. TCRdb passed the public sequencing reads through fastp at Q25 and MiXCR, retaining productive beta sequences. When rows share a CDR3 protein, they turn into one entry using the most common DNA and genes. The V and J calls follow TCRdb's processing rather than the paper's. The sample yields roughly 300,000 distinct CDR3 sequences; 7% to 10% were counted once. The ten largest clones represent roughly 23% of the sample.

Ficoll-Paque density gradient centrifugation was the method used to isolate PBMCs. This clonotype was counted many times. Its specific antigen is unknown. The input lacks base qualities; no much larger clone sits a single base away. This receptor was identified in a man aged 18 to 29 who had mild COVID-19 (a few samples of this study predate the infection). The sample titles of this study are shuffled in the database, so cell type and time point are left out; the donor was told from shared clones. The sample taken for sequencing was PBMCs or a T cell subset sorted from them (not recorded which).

The nucleotide sequence is given as TGCAGCGGCCACAGGGGTAAAGGCACTGAAGCTTTCTTT. Its translation is CSGHRGKGTEAFF. Recombination connected TRBV20-1 to TRBJ1-1; the central 7 bases match TRBD1. Including cysteine and phenylalanine, the CDR3 has 13 amino acids. Kept here is only the CDR3 DNA, which spans 39 bases and is read in frame from base 1. The germline V gene (reference sequence) provides CDR1 DFQATT and CDR2 SNEGSKA.